These 20 T cell receptor beta chains originate from one sample sequenced in a study of T cell clonality in common variable immunodeficiency. General study findings and limits: Fewer deletions and N-nucleotide insertions were reportedly seen in common variable immunodeficiency TCR beta sequences.

No antigen has been identified for these receptors. TCRdb's table, derived via immunoSEQ multiplex PCR, lists solely in-frame clones and lacks some. The specimen has some 22,000 clones, none found just once. What was sequenced was peripheral blood mononuclear cells. The receptors were sampled from a human donor with common variable immunodeficiency.

To note about this clone: The read gets to within 3 residues of the CDR3 end, and the germline J gene fills in the rest. The chain employs TRBV30 and TRBJ1-6; tentatively, D is TRBD1 (6 bases). Looked up from germline, CDR1 is GTSNPN and CDR2 is SVGIG (reference sequence). The CDR3 is made up of 13 amino acids. The V gene lost 5 bases and the J gene lost 9 bases, with 14 bases spanning the gap. CDR3 sequence: CAWRTLQGSPLHF. CDR3 bases read: TGTGCCTGGCGCACGTTACAGGGTTCACCC.

This clone was observed a handful of times. The CDR3 goes on 3 residues after the read ends, and that part is filled in from the germline J gene. The chain couples TRBV19 to TRBJ2-7; 7 bases align to TRBD1. From germline, CDR1 is LNHDA and CDR2 SQIVND (reference sequence). V gave up 11 bases and J gave up 5 bases; unmatched junction bases: 24. The CDR3 consists of 17 residues. CDR3 region: CASPRPSETGPFDEQYF. The part of the CDR3 DNA that was read is TGTGCCTCTCCTCGACCTTCTGAGACAGGGCCCTTCGACGAG.

In this sample, this clone turned up a few times. The CDR3 goes on 3 residues after the read ends, and that part is filled in from the germline J gene. V gene TRBV2 combines with J gene TRBJ1-2, with D uncertain. Trimming left V 1 base short and J 4 bases short, with 16 bases between. CDR1 is SNHLY and CDR2 is FYNNEI in the germline V gene. This CDR3 region has 16 residues. CDR3 sequence: CASSEGGAGLGYGYTF. The CDR3 bases that were read are TGTGCCAGCAGTGAAGGCGGCGCGGGTTTGGGCTATGGC.

This clone was observed many times. The CDR3 end falls 3 residues outside the read, so it is completed with the germline J gene. The chain is built from TRBV19 and TRBJ1-1; D possibly corresponds to TRBD1 (6 bases). CDR1 is LNHDA, CDR2 SQIVND, per germline (reference sequence). The ends were cut back, 3 bases at V and 1 base at J, with 9 bases in the middle. The CDR3 totals 14 residues. The covered CDR3 bases are TGTGCCAGTAGTATTAACAGGGCGAACACTGAA. Translating it yields CASSINRANTE. From start to end, the CDR3 is CASSINRANTEAFF.

This clone is deemed medium-sized. The sequenced fragment ends 3 residues before the CDR3 boundary, so the rest is inferred from the germline J gene. This chain joins TRBV9 and TRBJ1-1; 10 bases agree with TRBD1. CDR3 length: 12 amino acids. Germline V gene lookup returns CDR1 SGDLS and CDR2 YYNGEE. J lost 7 bases, V lost 7 bases, and 4 bases had no gene match. The CDR3 protein is CASRGDRGEAFF. Incomplete CDR3 DNA: TGTGCCAGCCGGGGGGACAGGGGTGAA.

This clone occurred a few times. The sequence runs out 3 residues before the end of the CDR3; the remainder is reconstructed from the germline J gene. The J gene is TRBJ1-4, the V gene TRBV19; 9 bases agree with TRBD1. The CDR3 runs 14 residues. With V trimmed by 3 bases and J by 8 bases, 4 bases remained unmatched. Per germline, CDR1 LNHDA and CDR2 SQIVND (reference sequence). The CDR3 DNA, read in part, is TGTGCCAGTAGTATGGGACAGGGAAGCGAAAAA. Translated: CASSMGQGSEK. The CDR3 in full is CASSMGQGSEKLFF.

This clone was seen repeatedly, ten times or more. Read data end 3 residues before the CDR3 end; the end is taken from the germline J gene. This chain uses TRBV30 with TRBJ2-1; D is perhaps TRBD1 (5 bases). Trimming shortened V by 0 bases and J by 9 bases, and 21 bases separated the two germline ends. CDR3 size: 16 residues. CDR1 is GTSNPN and CDR2 is SVGIG in the germline V gene (reference sequence). The CDR3 sequence is CAWSVRVGPGLGEQFF. The DNA read from the CDR3 is TGTGCCTGGAGTGTACGGGTTGGCCCAGGGTTGGGTGAG.

This clone was detected ten times or more. Read coverage stops 3 residues before the CDR3 terminus; the germline J gene supplies the remainder. The V and J genes are TRBV19 and TRBJ1-2; 9 bases map to TRBD1. Germline V gene lookup returns CDR1 LNHDA and CDR2 SQIVND (reference sequence). The CDR3 is 16 residues long. CDR3 residues: CASTTGRTGVSLGYTF. CDR3 bases read: TGTGCCAGTACGACCGGGCGGACAGGGGTTTCTTTGGGC. The complete variable domain, with remaining parts taken from reference TRBV19 and TRBJ1-2, reads DGGITQSPKYLFRKEGQNVTLSCEQNLNHDAMYWYRQDPGQGLRLIYYSQIVNDFQKGDIAEGYSVSREKKESFPLTVTSAQKNPTAFYLCASTTGRTGVSLGYTFGSGTRLTVV.

This clone turned up a few times. The observed sequence ends 3 residues before the CDR3 terminus, with the missing tail filled in from the germline J gene. This chain connects TRBV5-1 to TRBJ2-7; a weak D match, TRBD1 (5 bases). CDR1 is SGHRS, CDR2 YFSETQ, per germline. The CDR3 has 15 amino acids. Trimming left V 0 bases short and J 3 bases short, with 13 bases between. The CDR3 sequence: CASSLAPLDSYEQYF. The sequenced CDR3 bases are TGCGCCAGCAGCTTGGCACCCCTCGACAGCTACGAG. The full variable domain, in which reference TRBV5-1 and TRBJ2-7 provide the parts outside the CDR3, is KAGVTQTPRYLIKTRGQQVTLSCSPISGHRSVSWYQQTPGQGLQFLFEYFSETQRNKGNFPGRFSGRQFSNSRSEMNVSTLELGDSALYLCASSLAPLDSYEQYFGPGTRLTVT.

Regarding this clone: Read sequence stops 3 residues before the CDR3 end, and the germline J gene provides the missing end. V and J are TRBV7-9 and TRBJ1-6, with 10 bases fitting TRBD1. Trimming took 5 bases from V and 8 from J; bases not matched to a gene: 3. Germline V CDR1 and CDR2: SEHNR, FQNEAQ (reference sequence). This CDR3 comprises 14 residues. CDR3 amino acids: CASSIGQGDSPLHF. The covered CDR3 bases are TGTGCCAGCAGCATTGGACAGGGGGATTCACCC.

In its sample, this clone was seen many times. The CDR3 is cut off 3 residues early in the read; its end comes from the germline J gene. This rearrangement joins TRBV10-3 to TRBJ2-5, with 8 nucleotides matching TRBD1. The germline CDR1 and CDR2 sequences are ENHRY and SYGVKD. The length of the CDR3 is 15 residues. V lost 2 bases and J lost 2; bases outside the gene matches: 4. CDR3 amino acids: CAISEPGGPQETQYF. The part of the CDR3 DNA that was read is TGTGCCATCAGTGAGCCAGGGGGCCCTCAAGAGACC.

Turning to this clone: The read terminates 3 residues before the CDR3 end, so the remaining end is supplied by the germline J gene. The V and J genes are TRBV23-1 and TRBJ1-2, with D possibly TRBD1 on 5 matching bases. TRBV23-1 qualifies as an ORF whose function is uncertain. The CDR3 consists of 18 residues. V was pared by 2 bases and J by 4 bases, with 23 bases between. CDR3 DNA, as far as it was read: TGCGCCAGCAGTCAACCGAATCCCAGGCAGGGCTTGCGCTATGGC. The encoded protein is CASSQPNPRQGLRYG. The entire CDR3 reads CASSQPNPRQGLRYGYTF.

As regards this clone: The read terminates 3 residues ahead of where the CDR3 ends, so the germline J gene completes it. This chain joins TRBV19 and TRBJ1-5; the match to TRBD1 covers 7 bases. Germline V gene data show CDR1 as LNHDA and CDR2 as SQIVND (reference sequence). Trimming at V came to 6 bases and at J to 4 bases, leaving 9 bases not matched to a gene. The CDR3 has 15 residues. CDR3 residues: CASRGAGGTNQPQHF. The CDR3 bases that were read are TGTGCCAGTAGGGGGGCAGGGGGTACGAATCAGCCC.

In this sample, this clone turned up many times. The read comes to an end 3 residues before the CDR3 does, leaving the germline J gene to fill in the end. The rearrangement joins TRBV6-1 to TRBJ2-3, with 8 bases matching TRBD1. The germline V gene encodes CDR1 MNHNS and CDR2 SASEGT. J lost 1 base, V lost 1 base, and 4 bases had no gene match. This CDR3 comprises 16 residues. CDR3 DNA (partial): TGTGCCAGCAGTGAAGACAGGGGGATCGGCACAGATACG. Protein: CASSEDRGIGTDT. The full CDR3 is CASSEDRGIGTDTQYF.

With respect to this clone: The sequenced fragment ends 3 residues before the CDR3 boundary, so the rest is inferred from the germline J gene. This chain uses TRBV7-2 with TRBJ2-1, with TRBD2 as a possible D gene (5 bases). Germline CDR1 is SGHTA and CDR2 is FQGNSA. The CDR3 extends over 14 amino acids. With 8 bases removed from V and 7 bases from J, the gap between germline ends came to 18 bases. The covered CDR3 bases are TGTGCCAGCGGTCAGGACTGGAGTTTTAATGAG. Protein: CASGQDWSFNE. The entire CDR3 sequence reads CASGQDWSFNEQFF.

As for this clone: Sequencing ends 3 residues short of the CDR3 end; the germline J gene provides the rest. The chain uses TRBV18 and TRBJ1-2; TRBD1 aligns across 7 bases. The junction had 6 bases not matched to a gene; V was cut back by 3 bases and J by 5 bases. The germline CDR1 and CDR2 sequences are KGHSH and LQKENI. There are 14 residues in the CDR3. The CDR3 loop is CASSPTGERYGYTF. CDR3 DNA, as far as it was read: TGTGCCAGCTCACCCACAGGGGAGAGATATGGC.

This clone was seen many times. The CDR3 goes on 3 residues after the read ends, and that part is filled in from the germline J gene. Other DNA sequences within the sample encode an identical CDR3. The chain combines TRBV29-1 with TRBJ1-5, with D maybe TRBD1 (5 bases). This CDR3 has 13 amino acids. From germline, CDR1 is SQVTM and CDR2 ANQGSEA. The ends were cut back, 1 base at V and 6 bases at J, with 10 bases in the middle. The CDR3 loop reads CSVEVQQGQPQHF. The part of the CDR3 DNA that was read is TGCAGCGTTGAAGTCCAGCAGGGTCAGCCC.

This clone was recorded a few times. The read ends 3 residues early relative to the CDR3; the germline J gene fills the gap. The V gene is TRBV7-6, the J gene TRBJ2-1; D not certain. Germline loops: CDR1 SGHVS, CDR2 FNYEAQ. The CDR3 extends over 13 amino acids. The V end was cut by 4 bases, the J end by 9 bases, with 13 bases between. The CDR3 is CASSSPLALEQFF. Incomplete CDR3 DNA: TGTGCCAGCAGCTCCCCGCTCGCACTTGAG.

This clone was observed a few times. The CDR3 end is not reached by the read, which stops 3 residues before it; the germline J gene fills it in. The V gene is TRBV19, the J gene TRBJ2-2, with D tentatively TRBD2 (5 bases). With 3 bases removed from V and 3 bases from J, the gap between germline ends came to 14 bases. CDR3 length: 16 residues. Germline loops: CDR1 LNHDA, CDR2 SQIVND (reference sequence). CDR3 sequence reads: CASSIKRRAYTGELFF. Incomplete CDR3 DNA: TGTGCCAGTAGTATCAAGCGGCGCGCCTACACCGGGGAG.

This clone was seen only a few times. From the germline J gene comes the end of the CDR3, since the read stops 3 residues before it. The gene calls are TRBV5-1 and TRBJ2-1; TRBD1 matches at 10 bases. Germline V lookup: CDR1 SGHRS, CDR2 YFSETQ. J gave up 4 bases and V 4 bases, and 5 bases lay outside the gene matches. The CDR3 spans 15 residues. The sequenced part of the CDR3 DNA is TGCGCCAGCAGCCCTGGGACAGGGGTTTACAATGAG. Amino acids: CASSPGTGVYNE. The CDR3 reads in full as CASSPGTGVYNEQFF.